These 19 T cell receptor beta chains share one sample of origin, sequenced in a study of blood T cell repertoires in COVID-19. Measured with immunoSEQ multiplex PCR; TCRdb has only the in-frame clones, and not every one. This sample has over 250,000 clones, with about nine tenths found just once. Source material: peripheral blood. Source of these receptors: a man aged 50-59 years with acute or convalescent COVID-19.

This clone was observed once. The chain employs TRBV5-1 and TRBJ1-3; D might be TRBD1 (6 bases). The V gene's germline CDR1 is SGHRS and CDR2 YFSETQ. The CDR3 has 15 amino acids. The V gene lost 0 bases and the J gene lost 4 bases, with 11 bases spanning the gap. CDR3 in amino acids: CASSLVQGGGNTIYF. CDR3 bases: TGCGCCAGCAGCTTGGTACAGGGAGGGGGAAACACCATATATTTT.

V usage is TRBV6-6 and J usage is TRBJ1-1; tentative D call: TRBD1 (5 bases). The V gene lost 6 bases and the J gene lost 5 bases, with 16 bases spanning the gap. The CDR3 extends over 14 amino acids. Germline V lookup: CDR1 MNHNY, CDR2 SVGAGI (reference sequence). DNA of the CDR3: TGTGCCAGCAGCCCAGGGTTTAGTGGGACTGAAGCTTTCTTT. Translating gives CASSPGFSGTEAFF.

The chain couples TRBV14 to TRBJ1-4; no firm D call. V lost 7 bases, J lost 4 bases, and 7 bases lay in between. This CDR3 has 12 residues. Germline loops: CDR1 SGHDN, CDR2 FVKESK. CDR3 sequence: CASMGSNEKLFF. The CDR3 nucleotides are TGTGCCAGCATGGGGAGTAATGAAAAACTGTTTTTT.

This chain links TRBV19 with TRBJ1-2; D unclear. CDR3 size: 12 residues. Trimming took 7 bases from V and 0 from J, leaving 6 bases between them. CDR1 and CDR2 (germline): LNHDA, SQIVND (reference sequence). The CDR3 nucleotides are TGTGCCAGTACTACCTCTAACTATGGCTACACCTTC. Its protein is CASTTSNYGYTF.

This clone was observed a single time. The chain uses TRBV6-5 and TRBJ1-3; D might be TRBD1 (5 bases). Germline-derived CDR1 and CDR2 are MNHEY and SVGAGI. The V end lost 2 bases, the J end lost 1 base, and 12 bases lay between the germline ends. This CDR3 spans 16 amino acids. The CDR3 DNA is TGTGCCAGCAGTTACCAGGGAACCCTATCTGGAAACACCATATATTTT. Translated, it gives CASSYQGTLSGNTIYF.

J is TRBJ2-1 and V is TRBV27, with TRBD2 identical over 12 bases. This CDR3 contains 16 residues. The junction had 12 bases not matched to a gene; V was cut back by 5 bases and J by 10 bases. Germline CDR1 and CDR2: MNHEY and SMNVEV (reference sequence). CDR3 protein: CASSPTLAGGLKEQFF. The CDR3, as DNA: TGTGCCAGCAGTCCAACCCTAGCGGGGGGGCTTAAGGAGCAGTTCTTC.

This clone was picked up one time. The J gene is TRBJ1-1, the V gene TRBV6-5, with a tentative D call TRBD1 (5 bases). The germline V gene encodes CDR1 MNHEY and CDR2 SVGAGI. CDR3 length: 14 amino acids. The V end was cut by 0 bases, the J end by 10 bases, with 15 bases between. The CDR3 is CASSYSGGSVGAFF. CDR3 nucleotide sequence: TGTGCCAGCAGTTACTCGGGGGGTTCGGTTGGAGCTTTCTTT.

The chain joins TRBV19 to TRBJ1-1; 7 bases map to TRBD1. Losses at the gene ends were 6 bases for V and 10 bases for J; bases not matched to a gene: 8. This CDR3 has 12 residues. Germline V gives CDR1 LNHDA, CDR2 SQIVND (reference sequence). The CDR3 bases are TGTGCCAGTAGACCTGACAGGGTTAGAGCTTTCTTT. Amino acids: CASRPDRVRAFF.

The J gene is TRBJ1-5, the V gene TRBV6-5; 7 bases fit TRBD1. Germline V lookup: CDR1 MNHEY, CDR2 SVGAGI. This CDR3 has 13 amino acids. The J segment lost 4 bases and the V segment lost 10 bases, leaving 7 bases of the junction unmatched. The CDR3 coding sequence is TGTGCCACCAGACAGGGACGTAATCAGCCCCAGCATTTT. Its translation is CATRQGRNQPQHF.

The V gene is TRBV11-3, the J gene TRBJ2-5; D is possibly TRBD1 (5 bases). The CDR3 extends over 12 amino acids. Germline V gene sequence: CDR1 SGHNT, CDR2 YENEEA. V was trimmed by 3 bases and J by 4 bases, leaving 6 bases between them. The CDR3 sequence: CASSFQGETQYF. CDR3 DNA sequence: TGTGCCAGCAGCTTTCAGGGAGAGACCCAGTACTTC.

The J gene is TRBJ2-7, the V gene TRBV7-8, with TRBD1 as a possible D gene (6 bases). The germline CDR1 and CDR2 sequences are SGHVS and FQNEAQ. Trimming pared 5 bases from V and 4 bases from J, leaving 15 bases between. The CDR3 sequence is 14 residues long. The CDR3 protein is CASSLLNTGYEQYF. For the CDR3, the DNA is TGTGCCAGCAGCCTCCTGAATACAGGGTACGAGCAGTACTTC.

The V and J genes are TRBV19 and TRBJ2-2; 7 nucleotides line up with TRBD2. Germline V gene data show CDR1 as LNHDA and CDR2 as SQIVND (reference sequence). With V trimmed by 3 bases and J by 2 bases, 0 bases remained unmatched. The CDR3 totals 14 residues. In DNA, the CDR3 is TGTGCCAGTAGTATGGGACTAAACACCGGGGAGCTGTTTTTT. Translation: CASSMGLNTGELFF.

This clone was counted once. The chain combines TRBV6-6 with TRBJ2-5; no definite D call. The CDR3 extends over 15 amino acids. The V end was cut by 2 bases, the J end by 1 base, with 11 bases between. CDR1 and CDR2 from the germline V gene are MNHNY and SVGAGI (reference sequence). CDR3: CASSYGRRIQETQYF. The CDR3 nucleotides are TGTGCCAGCAGTTACGGGCGCAGAATCCAAGAGACCCAGTACTTC.

The V call is TRBV6-5, the J call TRBJ2-2; 8 bases fit TRBD1. Per germline, CDR1 MNHEY and CDR2 SVGAGI. The CDR3 is made up of 14 amino acids. V was pared by 8 bases and J by 7 bases, with 9 bases of the junction left unmatched. This CDR3 is CASLFQGAGGELFF. CDR3 DNA sequence: TGTGCCAGCCTCTTCCAGGGGGCCGGCGGGGAGCTGTTTTTT.

This chain uses TRBV5-8 with TRBJ2-7; TRBD1 aligns across 11 bases. Germline CDR1 is SGHTS and CDR2 is YDEGEE. V trimming: 4 bases; J trimming: 0 bases; junction bases outside the gene matches: 3. The CDR3 runs to 15 residues. Here the CDR3 DNA reads TGTGCCAGCAGCGTGGGGACAGGGGGCTCCTACGAGCAGTACTTC. Its protein product is CASSVGTGGSYEQYF.

The rearrangement uses TRBV27 and TRBJ1-1; possibly TRBD1 for D (6 bases). V dropped 7 bases and J dropped 1 base, with 16 bases sitting between them. Germline V gene lookup returns CDR1 MNHEY and CDR2 SMNVEV (reference sequence). The CDR3 is 15 residues long. The CDR3 is CASTLSGGANTEAFF. CDR3 in DNA: TGTGCCAGCACGCTAAGTGGGGGCGCGAACACTGAAGCTTTCTTT.

The rearrangement links TRBV15 to TRBJ2-1, with 8 bases matching TRBD2. The CDR3 contains 16 residues. Germline trimming cut 0 bases from V and 4 bases from J; bases unmatched to any gene: 5. Germline V gene sequence: CDR1 LNHNV, CDR2 YYDKDF (reference sequence). The CDR3, as DNA: TGTGCCACCAGCAGAGATTACACTAGCGGATACAATGAGCAGTTCTTC. The encoded protein is CATSRDYTSGYNEQFF.

The chain links TRBV4-2 to TRBJ2-2, with D uncertain. Germline V CDR1 and CDR2: LGHNA, YNFKEQ. V lost 1 base to trimming and J lost 3 bases, with 12 bases between them. This CDR3 contains 16 residues. This CDR3 is CASSQVRKSDTGELFF. The DNA of the CDR3 is TGTGCCAGCAGCCAAGTGAGGAAGTCGGACACCGGGGAGCTGTTTTTT.

The chain links TRBV11-2 to TRBJ1-1, with 7 bases aligning to TRBD1. V lost 5 bases and J lost 5; bases outside the gene matches: 5. The CDR3 is 13 amino acids. Germline V gene lookup returns CDR1 SGHAT and CDR2 FQNNGV. The chain's CDR3 is CASSREQGTEAFF. CDR3 in DNA: TGTGCCAGCAGCCGGGAACAGGGGACTGAAGCTTTCTTT.